This TCR beta chain was observed in a study of PD-1 blockade in mismatch repair-deficient tumors. Germline CDR1 MNHEY, CDR2 SMNVEV (reference sequence). The CDR3 is 14 amino acids. Trimming cost V 5 bases and J 5 bases; bases outside gene matches: 4. A few pembrolizumab responders had their TCRs sequenced. The table came from immunoSEQ multiplex PCR; TCRdb's copy has only in-frame clones and leaves some out. The sample includes 38,000 or so clones, more than 75% of them seen just once. The chain couples TRBV27 to TRBJ2-5; 11 bases are shared with TRBD1. The TCR comes from an adult with mismatch repair-deficient cancer. The sample consisted of peripheral blood, taken about 76 weeks after starting pembrolizumab. In nucleotides, the CDR3 is TGTGCCAGCAGTGGACAGGGGGCAGATGAGACCCAGTACTTC. Encoded protein: CASSGQGADETQYF.